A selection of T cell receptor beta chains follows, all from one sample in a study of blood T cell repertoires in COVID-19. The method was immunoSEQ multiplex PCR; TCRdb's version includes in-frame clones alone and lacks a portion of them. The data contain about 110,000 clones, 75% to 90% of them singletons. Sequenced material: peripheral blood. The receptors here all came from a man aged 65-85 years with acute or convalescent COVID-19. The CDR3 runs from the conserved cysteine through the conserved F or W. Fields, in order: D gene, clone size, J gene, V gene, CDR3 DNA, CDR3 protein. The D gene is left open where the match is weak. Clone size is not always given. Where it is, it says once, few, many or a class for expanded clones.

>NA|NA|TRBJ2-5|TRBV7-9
TGTGCCAGCAGCTTAGGGCTGTACCAAGAGACCCAGTACTTC
CASSLGLYQETQYF
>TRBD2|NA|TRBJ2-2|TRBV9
TGTGCCAGCAGCGCGACTAGCGGCCGGGACAGCAGAACCGGGGAGCTGTTTTTT
CASSATSGRDSRTGELFF
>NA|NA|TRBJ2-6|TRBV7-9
TGTGCCAGCAGCTTAACCAGTCCTGGGGCCAACGTCCTGACTTTC
CASSLTSPGANVLTF
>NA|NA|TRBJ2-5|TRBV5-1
TGCGCCAGCAGCCGGAGGGCCGGACCGGTAGAGACCCAGTACTTC
CASSRRAGPVETQYF
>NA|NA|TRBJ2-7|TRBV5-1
TGCGCCAGCAGCTTGGACAGCACCTACGAGCAGTACTTC
CASSLDSTYEQYF
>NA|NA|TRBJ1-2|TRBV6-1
TGTGCCAGCAGTGAGACAGTTTCCGGCTACACCTTC
CASSETVSGYTF
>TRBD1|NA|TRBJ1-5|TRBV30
TGTGCCTGGAGGACAGGGCTATCGGGGCCCCAGCATTTT
CAWRTGLSGPQHF
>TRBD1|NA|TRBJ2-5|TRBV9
TGTGCCAGCAGCCTACGGGACAGTAAGACCCAGTACTTC
CASSLRDSKTQYF
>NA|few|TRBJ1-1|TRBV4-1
TGCGCCAGCAGCCAAGATCGGGGAGCGGAAGCTTTCTTT
CASSQDRGAEAFF
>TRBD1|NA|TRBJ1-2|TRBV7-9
TGTGCCAGCAGCCGGAGGGACAGGGAAAATGGCTACACCTTC
CASSRRDRENGYTF
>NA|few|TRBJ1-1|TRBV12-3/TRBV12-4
TGTGCCAGCAGTTTGCGGGGGAACACTGAAGCTTTCTTT
CASSLRGNTEAFF
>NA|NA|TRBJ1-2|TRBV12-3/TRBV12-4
TGTGCCAGCAGTTTTAGGGGTGGCTACACCTTC
CASSFRGGYTF
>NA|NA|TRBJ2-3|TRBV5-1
TGCGCCAGCAGCTTGGACTCGCGCCGCACAGATACGCAGTATTTT
CASSLDSRRTDTQYF
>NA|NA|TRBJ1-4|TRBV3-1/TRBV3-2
TGTGCCAGCAGCCAGTCGGTTGCAACTAATGAAAAACTGTTTTTT
CASSQSVATNEKLFF
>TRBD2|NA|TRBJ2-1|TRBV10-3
TGTGCCATCAGGGCCGGGACGGGACTAGCCTACAATGAGCAGTTCTTC
CAIRAGTGLAYNEQFF
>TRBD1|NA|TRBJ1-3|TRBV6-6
TGTGCCAGCAGCTTCGACAGGGGAAGAAACACCATATATTTT
CASSFDRGRNTIYF
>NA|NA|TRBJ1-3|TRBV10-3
TGTGCCATCAGTGAGTCGTCAGTAGCCCTCTCTGGAAACACCATATATTTT
CAISESSVALSGNTIYF
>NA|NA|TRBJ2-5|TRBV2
TGTGCCAGCAGCAGGACACCAGAGACCCAGTACTTC
CASSRTPETQYF
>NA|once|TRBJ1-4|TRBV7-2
TGTGCCAGCAGCTTAGACAGGCTACCCTCCGAAAAACTGTTTTTT
CASSLDRLPSEKLFF
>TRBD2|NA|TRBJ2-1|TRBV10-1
TGCGCCAGCAGTGGAGGGTTTATGTCTAGCGGCTACAATGAGCAGTTCTTC
CASSGGFMSSGYNEQFF
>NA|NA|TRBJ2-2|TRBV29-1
TGCAGCGTCCGCACAGGGACACCGAACACCGGGGAGCTGTTTTTT
CSVRTGTPNTGELFF
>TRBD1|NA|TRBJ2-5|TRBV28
TGTGCCAGCAGCCCCACTCGACAGGGATCGAGAAGCCAAGAGACCCAGTACTTC
CASSPTRQGSRSQETQYF
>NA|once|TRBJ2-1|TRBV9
TGTGCCAGCAGCGCAGAGCTAGCGAGCTACAATGAGCAGTTCTTC
CASSAELASYNEQFF
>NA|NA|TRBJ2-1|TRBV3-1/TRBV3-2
TGTGCCAGCAGCCTTAACAATTTAGGCGGAAATGAGCAGTTCTTC
CASSLNNLGGNEQFF
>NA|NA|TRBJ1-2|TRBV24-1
TGTGCCACCAGTGGTGGGACTGAAGCTAACTATGGCTACACCTTC
CATSGGTEANYGYTF
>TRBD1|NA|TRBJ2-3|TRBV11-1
TGTGCCAGCAGTCGATCAGGGACAGAGGCCGTTCGTAGATATTTT
CASSRSGTEAVRRYF
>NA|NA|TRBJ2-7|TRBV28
TGTGCCAGCAGTCTCCCCCGCTACGAGCAGTACTTC
CASSLPRYEQYF
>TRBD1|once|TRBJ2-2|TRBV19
TGTGCCAGTAGACAGGGGGGGAACACCGGGGAGCTGTTTTTT
CASRQGGNTGELFF
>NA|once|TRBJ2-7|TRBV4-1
TGCGCCAGCAGCCAAGGGCTGGGGAAAGGGGCCTACGAGCAGTACTTC
CASSQGLGKGAYEQYF
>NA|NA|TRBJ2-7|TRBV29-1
TGCAGCGTTGGGTGGTCCGCGAACGAGCAGTACTTC
CSVGWSANEQYF
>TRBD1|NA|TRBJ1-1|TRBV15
TGTGCCACCAGCAGAGATCTAAGACAGGGGGCTGAAGCTTTCTTT
CATSRDLRQGAEAFF
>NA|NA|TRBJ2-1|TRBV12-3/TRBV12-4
TGTGCCAGCAGTTTCTACGATGAGCAGTTCTTC
CASSFYDEQFF
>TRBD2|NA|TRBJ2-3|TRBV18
TGTGCCAGCTCATTCGGACTAGCGGGACTTAGCACAGATACGCAGTATTTT
CASSFGLAGLSTDTQYF
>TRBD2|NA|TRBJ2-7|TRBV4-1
TGCGCCAGCAGCCGCCAAGACGGCGGGGGCTACGAGCAGTACTTC
CASSRQDGGGYEQYF
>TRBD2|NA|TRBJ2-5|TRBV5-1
TGCGCCAGCAGCTTCAGGGAGGGGGAGACCCAGTACTTC
CASSFREGETQYF
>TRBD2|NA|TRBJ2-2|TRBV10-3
TGTGCCATCAGTGAGAGGGCTAGCGGGGCCACCGGGGAGCTGTTTTTT
CAISERASGATGELFF
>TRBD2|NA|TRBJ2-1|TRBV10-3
TGTGCCATCAGTGGGACTAGCGGGAGGGCCCAGAATGAGCAGTTCTTC
CAISGTSGRAQNEQFF
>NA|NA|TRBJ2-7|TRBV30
TGTGCCTGGAGTGTTGGCGGTACCTACGAGCAGTACTTC
CAWSVGGTYEQYF
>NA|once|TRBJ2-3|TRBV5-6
TGTGCCAGCAGCCCCGCCGGGGTGGATACGCAGTATTTT
CASSPAGVDTQYF
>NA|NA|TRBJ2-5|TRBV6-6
TGTGCCAGCAGTTCGTTTAAGGCCAGCGTGCCGGAGACCCAGTACTTC
CASSSFKASVPETQYF
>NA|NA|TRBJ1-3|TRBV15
TGTGCCACCAGCAGAGCAGCAGGCTCTGGAAACACCATATATTTT
CATSRAAGSGNTIYF
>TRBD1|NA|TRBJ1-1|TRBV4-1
TGCGCCAGCAGCCAAGGACAGGGGGCTTTGGACACTGAAGCTTTCTTT
CASSQGQGALDTEAFF
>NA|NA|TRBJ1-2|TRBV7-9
TGTGCCAGCAGCACAAAGCGGGGTAGCTATGGCTACACCTTC
CASSTKRGSYGYTF
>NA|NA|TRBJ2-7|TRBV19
TGTGCCAGTAGTGACAGGACCTACGAGCAGTACTTC
CASSDRTYEQYF
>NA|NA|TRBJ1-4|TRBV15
TGTGCCACCAGCAGAGTAGGAGGGACTAATGAAAAACTGTTTTTT
CATSRVGGTNEKLFF
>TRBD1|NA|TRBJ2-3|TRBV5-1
TGCGCCAGCAGCTTGGAGGGACAGATGAATACAGATACGCAGTATTTT
CASSLEGQMNTDTQYF
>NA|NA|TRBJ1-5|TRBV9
TGTGCCAGCAGCGTATCAGGGGCCGCTCAGCCCCAGCATTTT
CASSVSGAAQPQHF
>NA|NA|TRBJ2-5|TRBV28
TGTGCCAGCAGTTTTCATAGCCAGCGGGCGTTCCAGTACTTC
CASSFHSQRAFQYF
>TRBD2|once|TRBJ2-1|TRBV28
TGTGCCAGCAGTCTCACGGGACTAGCGAGATACAATGAGCAGTTCTTC
CASSLTGLARYNEQFF
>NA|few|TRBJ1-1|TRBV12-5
TGTGCTAGTGGTCGGAACACTGAAGCTTTCTTT
CASGRNTEAFF
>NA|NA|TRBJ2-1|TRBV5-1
TGCGCCAGCGCGAAGTCGGTGGAGGACTCCTACAATGAGCAGTTCTTC
CASAKSVEDSYNEQFF
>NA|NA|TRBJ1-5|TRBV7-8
TGTGCCAGCAGCTTAGAATCCCTAGGGGTCTTGCGGAATCAGCCCCAGCATTTT
CASSLESLGVLRNQPQHF
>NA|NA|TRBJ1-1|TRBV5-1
TGCGCCAGCAGCTTGGCGGCACTAACGAACACTGAAGCTTTCTTT
CASSLAALTNTEAFF
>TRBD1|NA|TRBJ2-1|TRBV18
TGTGCCAGCTCACCCGTGACTGGGGACAGGGGTCGGCATGAGCAGTTCTTC
CASSPVTGDRGRHEQFF
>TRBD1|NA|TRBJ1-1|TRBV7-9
TGTGCCAGCAGCTTAGCGGGACAGTCGAACACTGAAGCTTTCTTT
CASSLAGQSNTEAFF
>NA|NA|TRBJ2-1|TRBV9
TGTGCCAGCAGCCCGACAATGAGCTCCTACAATGAGCAGTTCTTC
CASSPTMSSYNEQFF
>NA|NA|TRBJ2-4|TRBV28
TGTGCCACCCGGACAGAAAAAAACATTCAGTACTTC
CATRTEKNIQYF
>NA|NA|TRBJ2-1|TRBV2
TGTGCCTGCGCCTCCACGGGACTTCTATACAATGAGCAGTTCTTC
CACASTGLLYNEQFF
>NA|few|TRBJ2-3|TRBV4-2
TGTGCCAGCAGCCAAGGGCTTCCAGATACGCAGTATTTT
CASSQGLPDTQYF
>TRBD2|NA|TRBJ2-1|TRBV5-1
TGCGCCAGCAGCTCCGCCGGTTTACTAGCGGCTAATGAGCAGTTCTTC
CASSSAGLLAANEQFF